This T cell receptor beta chain was sequenced during a study of cytomegalovirus exposure and HLA in healthy donors. The germline CDR1 and CDR2 sequences are SGDLS and YYNGEE. V gave up 0 bases and J gave up 3 bases; unmatched junction bases: 5. There are 15 residues in the CDR3. With 60 Vbeta and 13 Jbeta primers, the PCR was carried out. Only in-frame clones appear in the TCRdb table, and some are missing; sequencing was by immunoSEQ multiplex PCR. In the table there are 90,000 to 130,000 clones, roughly 83% of which are singletons. V and J are TRBV9 and TRBJ2-5, with TRBD2 matching over 7 bases. Specimen: PBMCs. The TCR comes from a woman under 30 in good health and CMV-seropositive. The CDR3 loop reads CASSVVGEGKETQYF. As DNA, the CDR3 is TGTGCCAGCAGCGTAGTTGGGGAGGGGAAAGAGACCCAGTACTTC.